Listed below are T cell receptor beta chains from one sample, sequenced in a study of T cells in Graves' hyperthyroidism and ophthalmopathy. TCRdb reanalysed the multiplex PCR reads using MiXCR and keeps one entry per CDR3 protein. The sample has hundreds of thousands of distinct CDR3 sequences, 40% to 55% seen once. Sequenced sample: peripheral blood or thyroid tissue (not recorded which). The receptors originated from an adult man with Graves' disease, either hyperthyroidism or ophthalmopathy (not recorded which). Each CDR3 is given with its conserved first and last residue. The D gene is left open where the match is weak. Only some rows state a clone size, as once, few, many or a class for expanded clones.

D gene,V gene,clone size,J gene,CDR3 DNA,CDR3 protein
NA,TRBV7-6,few,TRBJ2-5,TGTGCCAGCAGTGATTCGCTCGGAGGGACCCAGTACTTC,CASSDSLGGTQYF
NA,TRBV7-2,NA,TRBJ1-1,TGTGCCAGCAGCATATGGGCCGAAGCTTTCTTT,CASSIWAEAFF
NA,TRBV12-3/TRBV12-4,NA,TRBJ1-6,TGTGCCAGCAGTTTATACGGGATCTATAATTCACCCCTCCACTTT,CASSLYGIYNSPLHF
TRBD1,TRBV7-9,many,TRBJ1-1,TGTGCCAGCTTGACAGGGAAGGCAACTTTCTTT,CASLTGKATFF
TRBD1,TRBV25-1,NA,TRBJ1-6,TGTGCCAGCGCGAGGACAGGGATCGATTCACCCCTCCACTTT,CASARTGIDSPLHF
NA,TRBV9,medium-sized,TRBJ1-2,TGTGCCAGCAGCGTTGGCCAGAACTATGGCTACACCTTC,CASSVGQNYGYTF
TRBD1,TRBV15,NA,TRBJ1-2,TGTGCCACCAGTGATTCACCGGGACAGCCAGTCTATGGCTACACCTTC,CATSDSPGQPVYGYTF
TRBD1,TRBV18,NA,TRBJ1-1,TGTGCCAGCTCACCGAAGACAGGGGCAGCTTTCTTT,CASSPKTGAAFF
TRBD1,TRBV10-2,NA,TRBJ2-5,TGCGCCAGCGAAGGACAGGGGGAGACCCAGTACTTC,CASEGQGETQYF
TRBD1,TRBV25-1,NA,TRBJ1-6,TGTGCCAGCAGCGTTGGACAGGGTGTCAATTCACCCCTCCACTTT,CASSVGQGVNSPLHF
TRBD1,TRBV20-1,NA,TRBJ1-6,TGCAGTGCTAGAGAGACAGGGGTCCCTCCCCTCCACTTT,CSARETGVPPLHF
NA,TRBV25-1,many,TRBJ1-5,TGTGCCAGCAGTGAATATGGGGGGCGCATCAGGCCCCAGCATTTT,CASSEYGGRIRPQHF
TRBD1,TRBV15,NA,TRBJ1-2,TGTGCCACCAGCAGTGATGGGGGACAGGGTCATGTAAATGGCTACACCTTC,CATSSDGGQGHVNGYTF
NA,TRBV11-2,many,TRBJ1-4,TGTGCCAGCAGCTTACGGGGAGGGGAAAAACTGTTTTTT,CASSLRGGEKLFF
NA,TRBV7-9,few,TRBJ1-1,TGTGCCAGCAGCTTAGGCCGCACGGGGGTCACGAACACTGAAGCTTTCTTT,CASSLGRTGVTNTEAFF
TRBD1,TRBV7-2,many,TRBJ1-1,TGTGCCAGCAGCGTGACAGGGTCAGTGAACACTGAAGCTTTCTTT,CASSVTGSVNTEAFF
NA,TRBV6-6,NA,TRBJ2-7,TGTGCCAGCAGTTACTCGACAGATCCTAGCTCCTACGAGCAGTACTTC,CASSYSTDPSSYEQYF
TRBD1,TRBV19,many,TRBJ1-2,TGTGCCAGTAGTATGGGACAGTTCGACTATGGCTACACCTTC,CASSMGQFDYGYTF